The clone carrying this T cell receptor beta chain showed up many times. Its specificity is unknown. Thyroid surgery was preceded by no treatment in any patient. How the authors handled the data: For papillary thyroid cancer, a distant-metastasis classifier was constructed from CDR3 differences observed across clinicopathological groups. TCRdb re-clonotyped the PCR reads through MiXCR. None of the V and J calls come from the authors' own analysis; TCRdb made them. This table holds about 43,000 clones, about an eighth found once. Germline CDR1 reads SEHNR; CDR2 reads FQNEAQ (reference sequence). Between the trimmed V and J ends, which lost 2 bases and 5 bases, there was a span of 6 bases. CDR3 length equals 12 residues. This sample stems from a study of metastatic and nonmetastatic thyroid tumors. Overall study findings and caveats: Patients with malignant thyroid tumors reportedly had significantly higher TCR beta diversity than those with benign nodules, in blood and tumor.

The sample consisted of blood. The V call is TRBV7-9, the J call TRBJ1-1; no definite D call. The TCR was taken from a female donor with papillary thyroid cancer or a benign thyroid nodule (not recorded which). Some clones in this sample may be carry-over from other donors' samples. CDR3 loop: CASSLTGTEAFF. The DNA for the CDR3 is TGTGCCAGCAGCTTAACTGGGACTGAAGCTTTCTTT. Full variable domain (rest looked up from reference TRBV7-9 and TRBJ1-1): DTGVSQNPRHKITKRGQNVTFRCDPISEHNRLYWYRQTLGQGPEFLTYFQNEAQLEKSRLLSDRFSAERPKGSFSTLEIQRTEQGDSAMYLCASSLTGTEAFFGQGTRLTVV.